This TCR beta chain was profiled in a study of cytomegalovirus exposure and HLA in healthy donors (dated by TCRdb to between 2016 and 2019). Looking at the study overall: In an earlier analysis of roughly 500 of the donors, 276 Gb of sequence data and roughly 100 million unique TCR beta sequences from 180 million or so T cells were reported. Among some 400 genotyped donors of the cohort, an average of around 250,000 unique TCR beta nucleotide sequences was sequenced per donor, of which about 18% were non-productive. A separate validation cohort of roughly 130 different subjects was used in addition to the approximately 670-subject first cohort. Donor age, sex, ethnicity and CMV serostatus were collected together with the repertoire data. A later genetic analysis took genome-wide SNP genotypes for about 55% of the 666 donors and used that subset as a discovery cohort. Class I and class II HLA loci were covered by the typing at four-digit resolution. Among the roughly 400 genotyped donors, around 81% belonged to the genetic ancestry cluster associated with self-reported Caucasian donors. An earlier analysis of roughly 600 of the donors used high-throughput TCR beta sequencing to judge whether each TCR beta V gene segment behaved as functional or pseudogenic. An early release that covered some 640 HLA-typed donors contained around 330 gigabases of sequencing data and around 80 million unique TCR sequences. A later analysis re-examined previously published TCR beta repertoires from more than 600 donors and added high-resolution HLA genotyping to investigate patterns of TCR occurrence. The study aimed to test whether signatures of past pathogen exposure could be identified by cataloging public T cell receptors. Using immunosequencing, the study profiled T cell repertoires from 550 to 750 subjects and related those repertoires to cytomegalovirus serostatus. Five DR-DQ haplotypes were handled as single units for association and clustering because linkage in the cohort was strong. The study combined high-throughput TCR immunosequencing, statistical association of individual TCRs with disease status, and machine learning to predict cytomegalovirus infection status. Typing coverage differed by locus: A, B, C, DRB1 and DQB1 were typed in roughly 620-630 donors, DQA1 in about 510, DPA1 in roughly 590, and DPB1 in just under 480. Rather than drawing on any new phenotypic data, the later analysis identified candidate immune exposures from TCR beta sequences and the way those sequences occurred across donors. Every repertoire in the discovery cohort had been generated on one and the same sequencing platform. General conclusions and limits of the study: A later analysis found that TCR association rates varied across HLA loci, with DRB1 alleles showing the most associated TCRs and HLA-C alleles the fewest. Linkage disequilibrium might explain the correlated functional status among segregating V segments, but an unknown experimental factor could not be excluded. Because the 87-base-pair reads could not distinguish some IMGT-functional V segments, including TRBV6-2 and TRBV6-3, those segments were excluded. The authors suggested that the approach could potentially be extended to other disease states and immunological phenotypes. While some public TCRs were present in many individuals, most TCR sequences turned up only very rarely across donors. A further reported finding was that TCR beta sequences accurately predicted the HLA-A and HLA-B alleles for most subjects in the first cohort. V-gene and J-gene trimming of TCR beta chains was associated with a missense DCLRE1C variant in a later genetic analysis, and the association was replicated in an independent cohort. Because counts were too low, seventeen rarely observed V segments, including chromosome 9 orphons, were left out of the earlier analysis of several hundred of the donors. In a later analysis, HLA-associated TCR beta chains were found to be more clonally expanded and to have lower generation probabilities than equally common non-associated chains. Three of the identified cytomegalovirus-associated TCR beta chains were confirmed in vitro to be specific for cytomegalovirus antigens. When HLA alleles, especially DR and DQ, strongly co-occurred, attributing TCR associations to individual alleles was difficult. A later analysis reported that several top co-occurrence clusters appeared linked to parvovirus B19, influenza, CMV and Epstein-Barr virus. In the study, about 150 TCR beta chains were listed as associated with cytomegalovirus. A group of highly shared sequence variants was considered likely to be a technical artifact of the sequencing pipeline. In a later analysis, some 18,000 TCR beta sequences were associated with specific HLA alleles at a false discovery rate of 0.05. The classifier was reported to diagnose cytomegalovirus status with high specificity and sensitivity in both the original and validation cohorts. Broadly in line with IMGT annotations, most TCR beta V segments showed up in productive rearrangements about 87% or about 30% of the time in an earlier analysis of 587 of the donors. Sequencing depth was assumed to be roughly uniform across donors in the presence/absence analyses, though that assumption may not hold. In a later genetic analysis, fewer N-insertions in productive TCRs were reported among donors in an Asian-associated ancestry cluster than the roughly 700-donor mean. Immune exposure information for the cohort was limited to CMV serostatus. Because HLA typing was unavailable for some donors at each locus, only the typed subset was used in association tests. A later analysis found that most CMV-associated TCR beta chains appeared HLA-restricted, with HLA associations seemingly driven largely by CMV exposure. Only TCR beta chains were sequenced in this cohort, and the absence of alpha or paired-chain data limited detectable features.

Inclusive of the bounding cysteine and phenylalanine, the CDR3 is 15 residues long. The read is trimmed to its CDR3 DNA, 45 bases read in frame from base 1. V lost 4 bases and J lost 6 bases, and the count of bases not matched to a germline gene is 7. CDR1 and CDR2 (SGHRS, YFSETQ) derive from the germline V gene. Preparation of the library involved the immunoSEQ multiplex PCR assay. For the multiplex PCR, a mixture combining 60 forward primers for TCR Vbeta segments and 13 reverse primers for TCR Jbeta segments was used. The CDR3 region of rearranged TCR beta genes was amplified from genomic DNA with a multiplex PCR assay. The Illumina HiSeq System was used to sequence the amplified TCR beta libraries as 87-base-pair reads. Regarding the original processing steps: A later analysis tallied tens of millions of unique TCR beta chains across the 640 or so repertoires, and around 10 million of those chains were shared by two or more donors. To remove PCR and sequencing errors, raw reads were error-corrected and collapsed into unique sequences using a nearest-neighbor algorithm that merged closely related sequences. V, D and J gene segments were assigned by aligning CDR3 sequences to IMGT reference sequences. For a sequence to be retained, at least a six-nucleotide match to both a V gene segment and a J gene segment was required. Rearrangements were called productive when the CDR3 lacked stop codons and stayed in frame with V and J; all others were non-productive. Following IMGT convention, CDR3 was defined as the stretch from the second conserved V-encoded cysteine up to the conserved J-encoded phenylalanine. The earlier analysis of about 620 of the donors excluded sequences that lacked an unambiguous match to a single V gene segment. In an earlier analysis of a few hundred of the donors, a V segment was called functional when productive rearrangements were above 56.7%, and segregating when the standard deviation between donors exceeded 5%. A statistical classification framework was developed to diagnose cytomegalovirus status using the catalog of TCR beta chain sequences. V and J gene assignment, in a later analysis, came from comparing TCR nucleotide sequences with IMGT/GENE-DB human TR gene sequences. A later analysis assigned CDR3 sequences and most-parsimonious VDJ recombination scenarios with the TCRdist pipeline. In a later analysis, each TCR beta chain was defined by its CDR3 amino acid sequence together with its V-gene family, and reads lacking a unique V-gene family were excluded. To address suspected cross-contamination and a sequencing artifact, a later analysis removed several hundred highly shared, low-generation-probability nucleotide sequences. For each public chain, a later analysis derived a clonal expansion index from normalized ranks of inferred template counts within each repertoire. In a later analysis, generation probabilities were computed using a VDJ recombination model fitted to out-of-frame rearrangements, and the results were checked against IGoR. Hypergeometric tests were used in a later analysis to score TCR-TCR, TCR-HLA and TCR-CMV co-occurrence, with a repertoire-size bias correction applied to the TCR pairs. To estimate false discovery rates, a later analysis permuted the HLA or CMV assignments 20 times. A later analysis grouped co-occurring TCRs with DBSCAN, adding TCRdist sequence similarity when clustering within HLA-allele-positive subsets. For co-occurrence clustering, repertoires with fewer than 30,000 or more than 120,000 public chains were excluded, along with roughly 5 repertoires with anomalous nucleotide sharing. TCRdb stores this immuneACCESS table with in-frame sequences only. Part of the clones is absent; in the studies checked, under half of the shortfall reflects unresolved V genes, and no reason is known for the rest. The D gene and trimming were derived from the DNA, and the V and J assignments and clone size from that table. Recorded for this sample are under 200,000 clones; around 80% of them occurred a single time. The ten most abundant clones make up about 2.1% of the sample.

The cohort consisted of 670 or so healthy bone marrow donors. All cohort members were sampled while nominally healthy, although unrecorded immune exposures were likely present. The donor was CMV seropositive and was included in the group of 250 to 300 seropositive cohort members. Every donor gave a peripheral blood sample, and the peripheral blood mononuclear cells from that sample were used for TCR beta sequencing. Genomic DNA was extracted from the blood cell samples with the Qiagen DNeasy Blood Extraction Kit. With respect to this clone: It lacks a known antigen. No quality values exist for individual bases; no much larger clone is one base distant.

The sample taken for sequencing was PBMCs. The sequence links TRBV5-1 to TRBJ2-1; the central 10 bases match TRBD2. The sequence was obtained from a woman under 40 in good health and CMV-seropositive. The DNA sequence follows: TGCGCCAGCAGCCCACTAGCGGGGCTGGTCAATGAGCAGTTCTTC. Its amino acids are CASSPLAGLVNEQFF.